This note documents a single T cell receptor (beta chain) sequence. This entry belongs to a study of control samples from healthy donors and cancer patients. With 2 bases clipped from V and 1 base from J, the junction kept 2 bases outside the gene matches. The CDR3 loop spans 14 amino acids. From germline, CDR1 is SQVTM and CDR2 ANQGSEA. Sequencing used immunoSEQ multiplex PCR; TCRdb keeps in-frame clones, though not all of them. The sample records about 13,000 clones, roughly 79% being singletons. The clonotype was recovered from a male donor with melanoma. This rearrangement joins TRBV29-1 to TRBJ2-5, with 9 bases fitting TRBD2. Sequencing was done on a sample of formalin-fixed, paraffin-embedded tissue. The CDR3 loop reads CSVELAGLQETQYF. The CDR3 DNA reads TGCAGCGTTGAACTAGCGGGGCTCCAAGAGACCCAGTACTTC.